This is a list of T cell receptor beta chains from one sample in a study of HIV-infected patients and healthy controls. TCRdb reprocessed the 5' RACE reads via MiXCR and lists one record per CDR3 protein. The sample consists of about 24,000 distinct CDR3 sequences, approximately 9% of them appearing once. Input material: blood. The source is an adult in good health. The CDR3 runs from the conserved cysteine through the conserved F or W.

j_call v_call cdr3_aa
TRBJ1-1 TRBV7-9 CASRWTGFDTEAFF
TRBJ1-1 TRBV6-6 CASSYGEGITEAFF
TRBJ2-4 TRBV6-1 CASSFGISGGADSAKNIQYF
TRBJ2-7 TRBV25-1 CATHWCDGRYEQYF
TRBJ1-2 TRBV20-1 CSASGQGTNYGYTF
TRBJ1-1 TRBV4-2 CASSQDRENTEAFF
TRBJ2-7 TRBV7-8 CASSLAQGKYEQYF
TRBJ2-1 TRBV7-2 CASSTGTASYNEQFF
TRBJ1-5 TRBV27 CASSLEGLYNQPQHF
TRBJ2-5 TRBV5-4 CASSLDPGLGQETQYF